Shown below are 32 T cell receptor beta chains from a single sample sequenced in a study of CD8 T cells in Susac syndrome. Random-hexamer reverse transcription was applied to roughly 0.5 to 1 ug RNA. TCRdb reprocessed the immunoSEQ multiplex PCR reads with MiXCR, giving one entry per CDR3 protein. The sample consists of about 180,000 distinct CDR3 sequences, approximately 95% of them appearing once. Specimen: CD8+ T cells from PBMCs. The source is a human donor with multiple sclerosis.

V gene TRBV29-1 combines with J gene TRBJ2-7; 11 nucleotides match TRBD1. Germline CDR1 reads SQVTM; CDR2 reads ANQGSEA. V trimming: 4 bases; J trimming: 7 bases; junction bases outside the gene matches: 9. CDR3 length equals 14 residues. Written as DNA, the CDR3 is TGCAGCGTTGTAGGAGGACAGGGGGCGGGTGAGCAGTACTTC. Its translation is CSVVGGQGAGEQYF.

V is TRBV15 and J is TRBJ1-1; D gene uncertain. The CDR3 extends over 15 amino acids. The germline V gene encodes CDR1 LNHNV and CDR2 YYDKDF (reference sequence). Trimming shortened V by 4 bases and J by 1 base, and 13 bases separated the two germline ends. CDR3 in DNA: TGTGCCACCAGCACAGATCTCATCGGGAACACTGAAGCTTTCTTT. As protein: CATSTDLIGNTEAFF.

This CDR3 reads CASRATGGWWTDTQYF. CDR3 bases: TGTGCCAGCAGAGCCACAGGGGGCTGGTGGACAGATACGCAGTATTTT. V and J are TRBV28 and TRBJ2-3; 9 positions match TRBD1. The ends lost 6 bases at V and 3 bases at J; junction bases unmatched: 10. Germline CDR1 and CDR2: MDHEN and SYDVKM. The CDR3 has 16 amino acids.

The chain has TRBV29-1 and TRBJ2-1; D gene unclear. The CDR3 is 14 residues long. CDR1 is SQVTM and CDR2 is ANQGSEA in the germline V gene. V lost 2 bases, J lost 6 bases, and 14 bases lay in between. The CDR3 region has the DNA TGCAGCGTTGAAAACGGGCTAGATCGCAATGAGCAGTTCTTC. It specifies CSVENGLDRNEQFF.

The V call is TRBV19, the J call TRBJ2-4; no reliable D call. The germline V gene encodes CDR1 LNHDA and CDR2 SQIVND (reference sequence). V was trimmed by 0 bases and J by 0 bases, leaving 6 bases between them. This CDR3 is built from 15 residues. DNA of the CDR3: TGTGCCAGTAGTATAGAGGTTAGAGCCAAAAACATTCAGTACTTC. Protein sequence: CASSIEVRAKNIQYF.

This rearrangement joins TRBV29-1 to TRBJ2-1; TRBD2 aligns across 9 bases. The CDR3 has 14 residues. Germline V CDR1 and CDR2: SQVTM, ANQGSEA. V dropped 7 bases and J dropped 4; count of bases not matched to a gene: 8. CDR3 region: CSAGREGRYNEQFF. In DNA form, the CDR3 reads TGCAGCGCGGGGCGGGAGGGTCGTTACAATGAGCAGTTCTTC.

The chain recombines TRBV29-1 with TRBJ2-1, with TRBD1 matching over 7 bases. Germline trimming cut 8 bases from V and 5 bases from J; bases unmatched to any gene: 6. The CDR3 consists of 12 residues. Germline V gene lookup returns CDR1 SQVTM and CDR2 ANQGSEA. The CDR3 sequence is CSPRTGNNEQFF. The CDR3 DNA follows: TGCAGCCCAAGGACAGGAAACAATGAGCAGTTCTTC.

This clonotype was counted a few times. The rearrangement uses TRBV7-3 and TRBJ2-3; D possibly corresponds to TRBD2 (5 bases). The germline V gene has CDR1 SGHTA and CDR2 FQGTGA. This CDR3 is built from 15 residues. V shed 5 bases and J shed 0 bases, with 12 bases lying between them. The CDR3 reads CASSPLAGSTDTQYF. DNA for the CDR3: TGTGCCAGCAGCCCTCTGGCGGGCAGCACAGATACGCAGTATTTT.

This clonotype was seen a few times. The chain has TRBV29-1 and TRBJ1-2; maybe TRBD1 (5 bases). The V gene's germline CDR1 is SQVTM and CDR2 ANQGSEA. Trimming left V 3 bases short and J 6 bases short, with 8 bases between. The CDR3 sequence is 11 residues long. CDR3 nucleotide sequence: TGCAGCGTTGAGGGGCGGGATGGCTACACCTTC. This translates into CSVEGRDGYTF.

The rearrangement joins TRBV7-9 to TRBJ2-1; D possibly corresponds to TRBD1 (5 bases). The CDR3 covers 16 residues. V was shortened by 5 bases and J by 0 bases, with 14 bases between the two germline ends. Germline assignment: CDR1 SEHNR and CDR2 FQNEAQ (reference sequence). The CDR3 DNA sequence: TGTGCCAGCAGCCCGCAGACAGAGAGCTCCTACAATGAGCAGTTCTTC. It is translated as CASSPQTESSYNEQFF.

This chain connects TRBV20-1 to TRBJ2-7; tentative D call: TRBD1 (5 bases). Germline V gives CDR1 DFQATT, CDR2 SNEGSKA (reference sequence). The germline V and J ends were trimmed by 0 bases and 3 bases, with 9 bases remaining between them. This CDR3 comprises 13 residues. The DNA for the CDR3 is TGCAGTGCTAGAGACAGGGAAAACTACGAGCAGTACTTC. It is translated as CSARDRENYEQYF.

This chain uses TRBV7-9 with TRBJ1-2; D is undetermined. Trimming removed 1 base at V and 8 bases at J, with 14 bases between. This CDR3 has 14 amino acids. Germline V gene sequence: CDR1 SEHNR, CDR2 FQNEAQ (reference sequence). In nucleotides, the CDR3 is TGTGCCAGCAGCTTAGTGCATGCAGGAGAAGGCTACACCTTC. Protein sequence: CASSLVHAGEGYTF.

V is TRBV5-1 and J is TRBJ2-1; a possible D gene is TRBD2 (6 bases). CDR3 size: 13 residues. Trimming removed 7 bases at V and 4 bases at J, with 12 bases between. Germline V gene lookup returns CDR1 SGHRS and CDR2 YFSETQ. Here the CDR3 DNA reads TGCGCCAGCTCGGGGGACGCATACAATGAGCAGTTCTTC. Protein product: CASSGDAYNEQFF.

The gene calls are TRBV18 and TRBJ2-1, with D possibly being TRBD2 (5 bases). The CDR3 covers 13 residues. Germline CDR1 is KGHSH and CDR2 is LQKENI. The ends were cut back, 2 bases at V and 7 bases at J, with 9 bases in the middle. CDR3: CASSPTGGNEQFF. DNA for the CDR3: TGTGCCAGCTCACCAACTGGCGGGAATGAGCAGTTCTTC.

This clonotype was counted a single time. The chain links TRBV20-1 to TRBJ2-3; a possible D gene is TRBD1 (6 bases). Looked up from germline, CDR1 is DFQATT and CDR2 is SNEGSKA (reference sequence). Trimming took 4 bases from V and 3 from J, leaving 17 bases between them. This CDR3 is built from 15 residues. This CDR3 reads CSATPLDSQTDTQYF. Here the CDR3 DNA reads TGCAGTGCTACCCCACTGGACAGTCAAACAGATACGCAGTATTTT.

The chain recombines TRBV2 with TRBJ1-2; D perhaps matches TRBD1 (5 bases). CDR1 is SNHLY, CDR2 FYNNEI, per germline. The CDR3 spans 15 residues. V lost 3 bases, J lost 6 bases, and 17 bases lay in between. CDR3 loop: CASSDLVRQFNGYTF. The CDR3 region has the DNA TGTGCCAGCAGTGATTTAGTGAGACAGTTTAATGGCTACACCTTC.

The DNA for the CDR3 is TGTGCCAGCAGCTCCGGACGGGAGGCTTTCTTT. Translating it yields CASSSGREAFF. V is TRBV5-4 and J is TRBJ1-1; D is unresolved. The CDR3 totals 11 residues. V was trimmed by 3 bases and J by 11 bases, leaving 11 bases between them. CDR1 and CDR2 (germline): SGHNT, YYREEE (reference sequence). Combining the CDR3 with reference TRBV5-4 and TRBJ1-1 gives the whole variable domain ETGVTQSPTHLIKTRGQQVTLRCSSQSGHNTVSWYQQALGQGPQFIFQYYREEENGRGNFPPRFSGLQFPNYSSELNVNALELDDSALYLCASSSGREAFFGQGTRLTVV.

The chain has TRBV19 and TRBJ1-5, with 7 bases matching TRBD1. With V trimmed by 5 bases and J by 0 bases, 10 bases remained unmatched. Looked up from germline, CDR1 is LNHDA and CDR2 is SQIVND (reference sequence). The CDR3 is made up of 17 amino acids. CDR3 bases: TGTGCCAGTAGTTCGGGGAGATACAGGGGTAGCAATCAGCCCCAGCATTTT. This translates into CASSSGRYRGSNQPQHF.

This chain connects TRBV27 to TRBJ2-7, with D maybe TRBD2 (6 bases). Germline loops: CDR1 MNHEY, CDR2 SMNVEV (reference sequence). Trimming shortened V by 3 bases and J by 6 bases, and 9 bases separated the two germline ends. The CDR3 runs to 12 residues. The CDR3 is CASSFQGGEQYF. CDR3 coding DNA: TGTGCCAGCAGTTTCCAGGGAGGCGAGCAGTACTTC.

The rearrangement joins TRBV7-9 to TRBJ2-3; D is undetermined. This CDR3 contains 15 residues. V gave up 0 bases and J gave up 2 bases, with 9 bases separating them. CDR1 is SEHNR, CDR2 FQNEAQ, per germline (reference sequence). The CDR3 nucleotides read TGTGCCAGCAGCTTAGCCCGGCGGAACACAGATACGCAGTATTTT. It is translated as CASSLARRNTDTQYF.

This clonotype occurred once. V usage is TRBV30 and J usage is TRBJ2-7, with D perhaps matching TRBD1 or TRBD2 (5 bases each). The CDR3 consists of 15 residues. The ends were cut back, 0 bases at V and 3 bases at J, with 15 bases in the middle. Germline V gene lookup returns CDR1 GTSNPN and CDR2 SVGIG (reference sequence). CDR3 coding DNA: TGTGCCTGGAGTGTGGGGACGGAAATATACTACGAGCAGTACTTC. This codes for CAWSVGTEIYYEQYF.

The chain recombines TRBV14 with TRBJ1-2; D remains unclear. Germline V gene sequence: CDR1 SGHDN, CDR2 FVKESK. This CDR3 spans 13 amino acids. Trimming took off 2 bases at V and 4 bases at J, with 8 bases between the two ends. The CDR3 loop is CASSQSTGYGYTF. CDR3 coding DNA: TGTGCCAGCAGCCAATCCACGGGCTATGGCTACACCTTC.

The chain carries TRBV2 and TRBJ2-7; D not resolved. V gave up 1 base and J gave up 2 bases, with 3 bases separating them. Germline lookup yields CDR1 SNHLY and CDR2 FYNNEI. The CDR3 spans 12 residues. The CDR3 spells CASSEVPYEQYF. The CDR3, as DNA: TGTGCCAGCAGTGAAGTGCCCTACGAGCAGTACTTC.

V gene TRBV28 combines with J gene TRBJ2-3; no clear D gene. CDR1 is MDHEN and CDR2 is SYDVKM in the germline V gene. This CDR3 region has 14 residues. Trimming left V 4 bases short and J 1 base short, with 9 bases between. The CDR3 here is CASSYYTRTDTQYF. CDR3 nucleotide sequence: TGTGCCAGCAGTTATTACACCCGCACAGATACGCAGTATTTT. The full variable domain, rest sourced from reference TRBV28 and TRBJ2-3, is DVKVTQSSRYLVKRTGEKVFLECVQDMDHENMFWYRQDPGLGLRLIYFSYDVKMKEKGDIPEGYSVSREKKERFSLILESASTNQTSMYLCASSYYTRTDTQYFGPGTRLTVL.

The gene calls are TRBV29-1 and TRBJ2-3; 7 bases fit TRBD2. The V gene's germline CDR1 is SQVTM and CDR2 ANQGSEA. The CDR3 has 14 amino acids. V dropped 5 bases and J dropped 4; count of bases not matched to a gene: 9. As DNA, the CDR3 is TGCAGCGTTTTCGGCGGGAGACGGCCAGATACGCAGTATTTT. As protein: CSVFGGRRPDTQYF.

This chain connects TRBV29-1 to TRBJ1-2; tentatively, D is TRBD1 (6 bases). In germline, CDR1 is SQVTM, CDR2 ANQGSEA. Deletions cut 4 bases from V and 1 base from J, with 10 bases between. The CDR3 length is 13 residues. The CDR3 nucleotides are TGCAGCGTTGTTTCAGGGGATAACTATGGCTACACCTTC. It encodes CSVVSGDNYGYTF.

This clonotype was counted once. V usage is TRBV2 and J usage is TRBJ2-7; D is unresolved. Germline CDR1 reads SNHLY; CDR2 reads FYNNEI. This CDR3 contains 14 residues. With 1 base removed from V and 6 bases from J, the gap between germline ends came to 13 bases. The DNA for the CDR3 is TGTGCCAGCAGTGAAGTGAGACGTCATCCCGAGCAGTACTTC. It yields the protein CASSEVRRHPEQYF.

The chain is built from TRBV20-1 and TRBJ2-4; D is possibly TRBD1 or TRBD2 (5 bases each). Per the germline V gene, CDR1 is DFQATT and CDR2 is SNEGSKA (reference sequence). V was trimmed by 6 bases and J by 6 bases, leaving 18 bases between them. This CDR3 comprises 14 residues. The CDR3 DNA is TGCAGTGCACCCCCCGAGGGGTTCACAAACATTCAGTACTTC. Encoded protein: CSAPPEGFTNIQYF.

This clonotype has more than one count but fewer than ten. The chain uses TRBV27 and TRBJ2-1, with TRBD1 identical over 11 bases. V lost 4 bases, J lost 6 bases, and 5 bases stayed unmatched. Germline assignment: CDR1 MNHEY and CDR2 SMNVEV (reference sequence). The CDR3 length is 15 residues. The CDR3 here is CASSSSGTGGNEQFF. Here the CDR3 DNA reads TGTGCCAGCAGTTCCTCCGGGACAGGGGGCAATGAGCAGTTCTTC.

The rearrangement links TRBV20-1 to TRBJ2-7, with a tentative D call TRBD1 (5 bases). Per germline, CDR1 DFQATT and CDR2 SNEGSKA (reference sequence). The CDR3 loop spans 14 amino acids. V lost 3 bases to trimming and J lost 3 bases, with 15 bases between them. The CDR3 sequence is CSARDPDMSYEQYF. CDR3 coding DNA: TGCAGTGCTAGGGACCCGGACATGAGCTACGAGCAGTACTTC.

The J gene is TRBJ2-7, the V gene TRBV5-4, with D possibly being TRBD2 (5 bases). This CDR3 is built from 14 residues. V was trimmed by 7 bases and J by 0 bases, leaving 14 bases between them. The germline V gene has CDR1 SGHNT and CDR2 YYREEE (reference sequence). CDR3 residues: CASQDGLLSYEQYF. The CDR3 nucleotides read TGTGCCAGCCAAGACGGACTCCTCTCCTACGAGCAGTACTTC.

The chain recombines TRBV29-1 with TRBJ2-3; D may be TRBD1 or TRBD2 (5 bases each). Germline V gene lookup returns CDR1 SQVTM and CDR2 ANQGSEA. This CDR3 comprises 16 residues. V was clipped by 2 bases and J by 6 bases, with 21 bases between them. CDR3 sequence reads: CSVEYRLHFEGDTQYF. The CDR3 DNA reads TGCAGCGTTGAATACCGACTACATTTTGAGGGGGATACGCAGTATTTT.